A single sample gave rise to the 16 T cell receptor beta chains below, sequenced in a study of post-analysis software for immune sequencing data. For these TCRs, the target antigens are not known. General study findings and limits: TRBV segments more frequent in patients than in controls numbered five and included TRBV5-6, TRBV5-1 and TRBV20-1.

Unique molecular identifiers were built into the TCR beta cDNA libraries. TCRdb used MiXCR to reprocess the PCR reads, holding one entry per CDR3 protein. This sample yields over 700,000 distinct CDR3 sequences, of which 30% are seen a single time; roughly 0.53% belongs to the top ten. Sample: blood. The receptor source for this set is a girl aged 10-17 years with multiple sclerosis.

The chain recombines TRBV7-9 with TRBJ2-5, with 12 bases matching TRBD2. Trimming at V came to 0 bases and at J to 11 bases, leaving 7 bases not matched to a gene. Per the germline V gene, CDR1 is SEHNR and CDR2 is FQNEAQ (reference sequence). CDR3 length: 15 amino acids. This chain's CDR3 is CASSLAGLAGGEQYF. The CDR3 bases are TGTGCCAGCAGCTTAGCGGGGCTAGCGGGAGGGGAGCAGTACTTC.

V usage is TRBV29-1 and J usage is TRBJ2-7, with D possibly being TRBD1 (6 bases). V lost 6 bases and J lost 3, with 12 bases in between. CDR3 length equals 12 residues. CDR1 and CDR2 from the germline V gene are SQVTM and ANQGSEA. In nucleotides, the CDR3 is TGCAGCGTAGGGGACAATAACTACGAGCAGTACTTC. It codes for CSVGDNNYEQYF.

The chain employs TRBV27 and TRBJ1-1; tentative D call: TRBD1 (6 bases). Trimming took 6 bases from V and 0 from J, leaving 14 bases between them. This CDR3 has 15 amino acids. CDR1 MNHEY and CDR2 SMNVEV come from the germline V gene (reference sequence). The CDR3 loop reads CASRPLTGLNTEAFF. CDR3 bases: TGTGCCAGCAGGCCCCTCACAGGGTTGAACACTGAAGCTTTCTTT.

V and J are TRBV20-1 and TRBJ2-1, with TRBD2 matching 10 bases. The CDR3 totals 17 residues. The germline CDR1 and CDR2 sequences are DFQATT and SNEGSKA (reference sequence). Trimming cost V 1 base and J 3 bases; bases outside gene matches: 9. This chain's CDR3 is CSARARLAGDGYNEQFF. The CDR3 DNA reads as TGCAGTGCTAGAGCTCGGCTAGCGGGAGATGGCTACAATGAGCAGTTCTTC.

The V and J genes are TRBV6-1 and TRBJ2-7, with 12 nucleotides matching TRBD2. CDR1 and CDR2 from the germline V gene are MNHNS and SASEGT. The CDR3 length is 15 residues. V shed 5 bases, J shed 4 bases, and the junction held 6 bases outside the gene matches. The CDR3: CASSRLAGDKYEQYF. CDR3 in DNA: TGTGCCAGCAGTAGACTAGCGGGAGACAAATACGAGCAGTACTTC.

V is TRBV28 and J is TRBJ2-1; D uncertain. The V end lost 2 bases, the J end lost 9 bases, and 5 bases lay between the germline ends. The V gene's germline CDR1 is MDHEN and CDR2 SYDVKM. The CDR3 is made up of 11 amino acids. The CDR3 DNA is TGTGCCAGCAGTTTACAATTTGAGCAGTTCTTC. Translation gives CASSLQFEQFF.

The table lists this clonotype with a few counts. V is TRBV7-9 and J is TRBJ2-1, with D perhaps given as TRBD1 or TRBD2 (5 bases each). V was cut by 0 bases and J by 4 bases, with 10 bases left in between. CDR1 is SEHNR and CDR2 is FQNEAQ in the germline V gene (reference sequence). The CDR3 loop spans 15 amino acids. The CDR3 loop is CASSLARDPYNEQFF. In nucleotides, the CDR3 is TGTGCCAGCAGCTTAGCCCGGGACCCTTACAATGAGCAGTTCTTC.

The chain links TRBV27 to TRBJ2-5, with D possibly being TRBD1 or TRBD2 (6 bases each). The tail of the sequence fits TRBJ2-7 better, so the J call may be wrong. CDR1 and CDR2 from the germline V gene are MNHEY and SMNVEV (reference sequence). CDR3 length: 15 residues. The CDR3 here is CASSLVRGPPIEQYF. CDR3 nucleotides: TGTGCCAGCAGTTTAGTCCGGGGGCCGCCGATCGAGCAGTACTTC.

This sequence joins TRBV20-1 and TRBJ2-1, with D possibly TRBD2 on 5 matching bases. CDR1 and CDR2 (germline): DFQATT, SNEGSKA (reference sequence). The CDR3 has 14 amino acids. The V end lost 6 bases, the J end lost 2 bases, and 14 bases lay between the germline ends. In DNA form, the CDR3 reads TGCAGTGCCATCGGACTTAGCCCCTACAATGAGCAGTTCTTC. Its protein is CSAIGLSPYNEQFF.

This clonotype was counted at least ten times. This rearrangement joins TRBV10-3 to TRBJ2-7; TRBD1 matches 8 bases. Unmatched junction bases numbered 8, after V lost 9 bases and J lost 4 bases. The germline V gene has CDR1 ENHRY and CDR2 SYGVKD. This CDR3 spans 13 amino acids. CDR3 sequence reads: CAISTGEGYEQYF. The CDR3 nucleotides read TGTGCCATTTCGACAGGGGAAGGGTACGAGCAGTACTTC.

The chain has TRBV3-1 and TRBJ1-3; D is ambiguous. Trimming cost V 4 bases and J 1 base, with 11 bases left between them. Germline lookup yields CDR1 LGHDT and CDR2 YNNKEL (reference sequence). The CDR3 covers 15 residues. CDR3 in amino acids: CASSPTTGSGNTIYF. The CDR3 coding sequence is TGTGCCAGCAGCCCGACCACCGGGTCTGGAAACACCATATATTTT.

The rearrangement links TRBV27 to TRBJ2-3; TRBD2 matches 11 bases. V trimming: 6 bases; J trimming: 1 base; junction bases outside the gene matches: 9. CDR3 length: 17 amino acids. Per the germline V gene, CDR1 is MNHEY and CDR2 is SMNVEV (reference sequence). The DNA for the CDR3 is TGTGCCAGCAGCCGACGCCCGACTAGCGGGGGCACAGATACGCAGTATTTT. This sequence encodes CASSRRPTSGGTDTQYF.

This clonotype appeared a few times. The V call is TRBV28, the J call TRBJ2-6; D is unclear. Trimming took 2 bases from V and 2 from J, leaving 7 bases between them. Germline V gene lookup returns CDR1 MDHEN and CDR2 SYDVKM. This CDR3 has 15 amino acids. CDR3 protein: CASSLAGPGANVLTF. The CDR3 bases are TGTGCCAGCAGTTTAGCAGGTCCTGGGGCCAACGTCCTGACTTTC.

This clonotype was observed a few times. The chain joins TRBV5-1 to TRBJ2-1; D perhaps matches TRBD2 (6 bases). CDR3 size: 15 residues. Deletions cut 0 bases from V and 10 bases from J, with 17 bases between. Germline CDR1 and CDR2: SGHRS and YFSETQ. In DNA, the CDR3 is TGCGCCAGCAGCTTGGCGGGGACTCGCCTGGGGGAGCAGTTCTTC. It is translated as CASSLAGTRLGEQFF. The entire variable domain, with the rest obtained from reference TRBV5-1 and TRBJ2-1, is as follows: KAGVTQTPRYLIKTRGQQVTLSCSPISGHRSVSWYQQTPGQGLQFLFEYFSETQRNKGNFPGRFSGRQFSNSRSEMNVSTLELGDSALYLCASSLAGTRLGEQFFGPGTRLTVL.

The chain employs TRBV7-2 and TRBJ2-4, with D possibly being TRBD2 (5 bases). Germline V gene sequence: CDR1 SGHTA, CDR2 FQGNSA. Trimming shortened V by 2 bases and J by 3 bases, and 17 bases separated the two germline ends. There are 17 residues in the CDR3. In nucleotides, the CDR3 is TGTGCCAGCAGCTTAAGGGTCCGGGGTGAAATCAAAAACATTCAGTACTTC. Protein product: CASSLRVRGEIKNIQYF. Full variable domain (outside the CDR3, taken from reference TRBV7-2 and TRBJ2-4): GAGVSQSPSNKVTEKGKDVELRCDPISGHTALYWYRQSLGQGLEFLIYFQGNSAPDKSGLPSDRFSAERTGGSVSTLTIQRTQQEDSAVYLCASSLRVRGEIKNIQYFGAGTRLSVL.

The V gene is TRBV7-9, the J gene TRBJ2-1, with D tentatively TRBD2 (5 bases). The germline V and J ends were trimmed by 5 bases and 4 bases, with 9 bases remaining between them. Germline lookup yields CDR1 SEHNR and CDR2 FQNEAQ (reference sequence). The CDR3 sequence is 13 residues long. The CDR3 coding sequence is TGTGCCAGCAGCGATACTAGGTACAATGAGCAGTTCTTC. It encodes CASSDTRYNEQFF.